This T cell receptor beta chain was sequenced for a study of cytomegalovirus exposure and HLA in healthy donors. Study-wide findings and caveats: The tendency of first-cohort TCR clusters to co-occur in the 130 or so validation repertoires was identified by a subsequent analysis.

CDR1 is SGHNT, CDR2 YYREEE, per germline (reference sequence). The CDR3 length is 14 residues. The V and J ends lost 2 bases and 3 bases respectively, with 9 bases between them. Concerning this clone: The target antigen is unknown.

Clones were read by immunoSEQ multiplex PCR, and TCRdb kept only the in-frame ones, dropping some. The sample shows approximately 280,000 clones, approximately 88% of them seen only once. Sequenced sample: PBMCs. This chain uses TRBV5-4 with TRBJ2-1; D call uncertain. The clonotype was recovered from a young woman in good health and CMV-seronegative. CDR3 loop: CASSLPVGYNEQFF. The CDR3 DNA reads as TGTGCCAGCAGCTTACCCGTCGGCTACAATGAGCAGTTCTTC.